Below are 24 T cell receptor beta chains sequenced from a single sample in a study of human T cells and chemical hapten exposure. One entry per CDR3 protein results from TCRdb running MiXCR on the RACE reads. This sample has roughly 380,000 distinct CDR3 sequences, with nearly 5% found just once. The time point here: patch test 1, 2 weeks after DPC sensitization. Treatment indicated: therapeutic diphenylcyclopropenone sensitization with weekly scalp DPC. The material sequenced was whole blood, taken in connection with sensitization to the hapten diphenylcyclopropenone (DPC). The source of these receptors is a woman aged 45-65 years with alopecia areata. Some clones in this sample may be carry-over from other donors' samples.

V usage is TRBV7-9 and J usage is TRBJ2-4; the match to TRBD2 covers 7 bases. The CDR3 loop spans 11 amino acids. The J segment lost 9 bases and the V segment lost 8 bases, leaving 4 bases of the junction unmatched. The germline CDR1 and CDR2 sequences are SEHNR and FQNEAQ (reference sequence). CDR3 DNA sequence: TGTGCCAGCGACGTAGCGGGCATTCAGTACTTC. Translated: CASDVAGIQYF.

This clonotype has a count of ten or more. The chain joins TRBV7-9 to TRBJ2-3; TRBD2 matches 10 bases. This CDR3 comprises 15 residues. CDR1 is SEHNR and CDR2 is FQNEAQ in the germline V gene (reference sequence). The ends lost 4 bases at V and 5 bases at J; junction bases unmatched: 6. CDR3 nucleotide sequence: TGTGCCAGCAGCTATCTAGCGGGAGTGGGAGATACGCAGTATTTT. Translating gives CASSYLAGVGDTQYF. Supplemented by reference TRBV7-9 and TRBJ2-3, the full variable domain reads DTGVSQNPRHKITKRGQNVTFRCDPISEHNRLYWYRQTLGQGPEFLTYFQNEAQLEKSRLLSDRFSAERPKGSFSTLEIQRTEQGDSAMYLCASSYLAGVGDTQYFGPGTRLTVL.

The chain links TRBV29-1 to TRBJ2-1; D possibly corresponds to TRBD2 (5 bases). Germline V gene lookup returns CDR1 SQVTM and CDR2 ANQGSEA. This CDR3 spans 14 amino acids. V was cut by 2 bases and J by 5 bases, with 13 bases left in between. The CDR3 bases are TGCAGCGTTGAAAGGCCCACTAGAGACAATGAGCAGTTCTTC. Encoded protein: CSVERPTRDNEQFF.

The rearrangement links TRBV6-5 to TRBJ1-1; no clear D gene. The CDR3 runs to 15 residues. Trimming pared 6 bases from V and 0 bases from J, leaving 14 bases between. Per the germline V gene, CDR1 is MNHEY and CDR2 is SVGAGI. The CDR3 sequence is CASSHSRTLNTEAFF. CDR3 bases: TGTGCCAGCAGCCACTCCCGAACCTTGAACACTGAAGCTTTCTTT.

This clonotype was counted a few times. This sequence joins TRBV16 and TRBJ2-1; D unresolved. Trimming stripped 3 bases from V and 3 bases from J, with 6 bases between. The germline gives CDR1 KGHSY, CDR2 FQNENV. The CDR3 contains 13 residues. CDR3 nucleotides: TGTGCCAGCAGCCAGGGCCACTACAATGAGCAGTTCTTC. Its translation is CASSQGHYNEQFF.

This clonotype was detected only a few times. The CDR3 reads CASSSLLLQILERRNTEAFF. CDR3 nucleotides: TGTGCCAGCAGTTCGCTACTACTCCAGATTCTAGAACGGCGGAACACTGAAGCTTTCTTT. The V and J genes are TRBV6-2 or TRBV6-3 and TRBJ1-1, with D hard to call. The V gene lost 4 bases and the J gene lost 1 base, with 28 bases spanning the gap. CDR1 and CDR2 (germline): MNHEY, SVGEGT. This CDR3 contains 20 residues.

In this sample, this clonotype turned up many times. The chain links TRBV28 to TRBJ2-7; maybe TRBD1 (6 bases). This CDR3 region has 14 residues. Germline CDR1 reads MDHEN; CDR2 reads SYDVKM. The germline V and J ends were trimmed by 3 bases and 1 base, with 10 bases remaining between them. The CDR3 reads CASSFRGPSYEQYF. The CDR3 DNA is TGTGCCAGCAGTTTCAGGGGCCCTTCCTACGAGCAGTACTTC.

This clonotype was observed at least ten times. The chain recombines TRBV27 with TRBJ2-3, with TRBD2 matching 16 bases. The CDR3 length is 17 residues. The trim removed 7 bases at V and 6 bases at J, leaving 10 bases unmatched. Germline V gene data show CDR1 as MNHEY and CDR2 as SMNVEV (reference sequence). The CDR3 is CASTRWGLAGGRDTQYF. CDR3 DNA: TGTGCCAGCACCCGATGGGGACTAGCGGGAGGGAGGGATACGCAGTATTTT.

Many counts were recorded for this clonotype. CDR3 region: CASSYSLGGKNIQYF. The CDR3 region has the DNA TGTGCCAGCAGTTACTCGTTGGGGGGTAAAAACATTCAGTACTTC. V usage is TRBV6-5 and J usage is TRBJ2-4, with D tentatively TRBD2 (6 bases). Germline V gene lookup returns CDR1 MNHEY and CDR2 SVGAGI. Deletions cut 0 bases from V and 4 bases from J, with 10 bases between. The CDR3 length is 15 residues.

Ten or more counts support this clonotype. The chain carries TRBV6-6 and TRBJ2-3; the D gene is possibly TRBD2 (5 bases). Germline-derived CDR1 and CDR2 are MNHNY and SVGAGI (reference sequence). Deletions cut 6 bases from V and 0 bases from J, with 19 bases between. The CDR3 extends over 17 amino acids. The CDR3 protein is CASSRPFMRASTDTQYF. The CDR3 DNA follows: TGTGCCAGCAGCAGGCCCTTCATGCGGGCCAGCACAGATACGCAGTATTTT.

This clonotype was picked up many times. The chain carries TRBV28 and TRBJ1-4, with a tentative D call TRBD1 (5 bases). CDR3 size: 15 residues. Germline values: CDR1 MDHEN, CDR2 SYDVKM. Trimming left V 5 bases short and J 7 bases short, with 17 bases between. DNA of the CDR3: TGTGCCAGCAGTGCATTCAGGGATGGGGGTGAAAAACTGTTTTTT. Protein: CASSAFRDGGEKLFF.

A remark on this clonotype: This may be a read error: a much more frequent sequence differs by one nucleotide. V gene TRBV7-7 combines with J gene TRBJ1-4; possibly TRBD1 for D (6 bases). The CDR3 sequence is 15 residues long. Germline assignment: CDR1 SSHAT and CDR2 FNYEAQ (reference sequence). The CDR3 protein is CASSLVSGANENLFF. The DNA for the CDR3 is TGTGCCAGCAGCTTAGTCTCGGGGGCTAATGAAAATCTGTTTTTT.

This clonotype was observed a handful of times. The rearrangement uses TRBV6-2 or TRBV6-3 and TRBJ1-1, with TRBD1 matching 8 bases. The V segment lost 0 bases and the J segment 0 bases; nucleotides outside the gene matches: 12. The V gene's germline CDR1 is MNHEY and CDR2 SVGEGT. This CDR3 is built from 19 residues. CDR3 bases: TGTGCCAGCAGTTACTCGCTCTTTCACAGGGGGGATATGAACACTGAAGCTTTCTTT. Translated, it gives CASSYSLFHRGDMNTEAFF.

This clonotype has a count of ten or more. The CDR3 nucleotides read TGTGCCAGCAGCCCCCCCTTGGCGTCCACAGATACGCAGTATTTT. Its translation: CASSPPLASTDTQYF. J is TRBJ2-3 and V is TRBV3-1; D remains unclear. V shed 4 bases and J shed 2 bases, with 13 bases lying between them. The CDR3 sequence is 15 residues long. CDR1 is LGHDT and CDR2 is YNNKEL in the germline V gene (reference sequence).

The chain couples TRBV5-1 to TRBJ2-1, with D perhaps being TRBD1 or TRBD2 (6 bases each). Germline values: CDR1 SGHRS, CDR2 YFSETQ. The CDR3 has 16 residues. V was trimmed by 0 bases and J by 10 bases, leaving 20 bases between them. The CDR3 spells CASSLDGGRGRGEQFF. The CDR3 DNA sequence: TGCGCCAGCAGCTTGGATGGGGGGCGCGGACGAGGGGAGCAGTTCTTC.

This clonotype was seen repeatedly, ten times or more. This chain joins TRBV5-1 and TRBJ2-5; 11 bases map to TRBD2. Germline V lookup: CDR1 SGHRS, CDR2 YFSETQ. V was clipped by 4 bases and J by 2 bases; unmatched bases: 4. This CDR3 has 15 amino acids. CDR3 nucleotides: TGCGCCAGCAGCGGTAGCGGGGGGGAACAAGAGACCCAGTACTTC. It is translated as CASSGSGGEQETQYF.

This chain uses TRBV7-6 with TRBJ1-5, with 10 bases fitting TRBD1. V was pared by 2 bases and J by 7 bases, with 8 bases of the junction left unmatched. Germline V lookup: CDR1 SGHVS, CDR2 FNYEAQ. The CDR3 consists of 16 residues. The CDR3 sequence: CASSLRGTGVCQPQHF. The DNA for the CDR3 is TGTGCCAGCAGCTTAAGAGGGACAGGGGTATGCCAGCCCCAGCATTTT.

This clonotype was observed a handful of times. V is TRBV3-1 and J is TRBJ1-1; 7 bases line up with TRBD1. With V trimmed by 4 bases and J by 0 bases, 8 bases remained unmatched. The CDR3 is 16 amino acids. The germline V gene encodes CDR1 LGHDT and CDR2 YNNKEL (reference sequence). CDR3 amino acids: CASSLSGTAMNTEAFF. Written as DNA, the CDR3 is TGTGCCAGCAGCCTCTCCGGGACAGCCATGAACACTGAAGCTTTCTTT.

Only one count was recorded for this clonotype. At one end, the junction sequence differs from germline, possibly due to a read error. The chain employs TRBV5-6 and TRBJ2-7; no definite D call. The CDR3 has 13 amino acids. Germline assignment: CDR1 SGHDT and CDR2 YYEEEE. DNA of the CDR3: TGTGCCTGCAGCCCCGGACGGACCTACGAGCAGTACTTC. It specifies CACSPGRTYEQYF.

This clonotype showed up just a few times. The chain couples TRBV20-1 to TRBJ1-2; D remains unclear. CDR3 length: 15 residues. Trimming stripped 2 bases from V and 7 bases from J, with 20 bases between. Per the germline V gene, CDR1 is DFQATT and CDR2 is SNEGSKA (reference sequence). DNA of the CDR3: TGCAGTGCTAGACCCCATTCTACTGGGCCTAGTGGCTACACCTTC. Its protein is CSARPHSTGPSGYTF.

This clonotype was seen at least ten times. The V gene is TRBV5-1, the J gene TRBJ1-1; D remains unclear. Per the germline V gene, CDR1 is SGHRS and CDR2 is YFSETQ. The V end was cut by 0 bases, the J end by 4 bases, with 10 bases between. The CDR3 is 14 amino acids. The CDR3 here is CASSLGPSGTEAFF. For the CDR3, the DNA is TGCGCCAGCAGCTTGGGACCTTCGGGCACTGAAGCTTTCTTT.

This clonotype came up many times. This chain links TRBV27 with TRBJ2-3; 16 nucleotides agree with TRBD2. In germline, CDR1 is MNHEY, CDR2 SMNVEV (reference sequence). The CDR3 covers 15 residues. With V trimmed by 9 bases and J by 10 bases, 10 bases remained unmatched. CDR3 DNA: TGTGCCAGTACGGGGACTAGCGGGGGGGCTGGTCCGCAGTATTTT. Translated, it gives CASTGTSGGAGPQYF.

This clonotype was counted at least ten times. J is TRBJ2-5 and V is TRBV9, with D possibly TRBD2 on 5 matching bases. This CDR3 region has 14 residues. Trimming pared 0 bases from V and 4 bases from J, leaving 10 bases between. Germline V CDR1 and CDR2: SGDLS, YYNGEE. Written as DNA, the CDR3 is TGTGCCAGCAGCGTAGGAGGGAGCTTAGAGACCCAGTACTTC. Translation gives CASSVGGSLETQYF.

This clonotype came up a few times. The chain combines TRBV6-6 with TRBJ1-1; TRBD1 is a possible D gene (5 bases). The V gene's germline CDR1 is MNHNY and CDR2 SVGAGI (reference sequence). Between the trimmed V and J ends, which lost 0 bases and 14 bases, there was a span of 13 bases. This CDR3 contains 12 residues. In DNA form, the CDR3 reads TGTGCCAGCAGTTACTCGACATGGGGGTTGTTCTTT. Its protein product is CASSYSTWGLFF.